This T cell receptor beta chain was captured by sequencing in a study of T cell responses to AZD1222 COVID-19 vaccine. Study-level points and caveats: With dominance at 160-218 and 743-854, vaccine-associated CD4 TCRs spanned spike. No repertoire was sampled before or during the peak T cell response, only after it. There were mostly white British donors and more females than males, and clonal diversity was possibly underestimated.

Method: immunoSEQ multiplex PCR; TCRdb's copy keeps in-frame clones and lacks some. The repertoire holds 75,000 to 90,000 clones, 70% to 90% seen once, with approximately 3.6% in the top ten. CDR3 size: 15 residues. Germline-derived CDR1 and CDR2 are MGHRA and YSYEKL. V lost 3 bases and J 9 bases, leaving 20 bases between the germline ends. A note on this clone: What it recognizes is unknown.

The receptor's source is an adult who received the AZD1222 COVID-19 vaccine. The material was peripheral blood, obtained 28 days after the second AZD1222 dose. V and J are TRBV4-1 and TRBJ1-2; tentatively, D is TRBD1 (5 bases). The CDR3 region has the DNA TGCGCCAGCAGCCAGGGAACGGCAGGGAGTAGGAGCTACACCTTC. Amino acid sequence: CASSQGTAGSRSYTF.